This passage covers 14 T cell receptor beta chains from one sample sequenced in a study of identical twins. TCRdb re-derived calls from the 5' RACE reads in MiXCR, one entry per CDR3 protein. The sample shows hundreds of thousands of distinct CDR3 sequences, 12% of them seen only once. This same sample was also taken into another study, of yellow fever vaccine responses in identical twins.

Sequencing was carried out using PBMCs. The receptors were gathered from a woman between 18 and 29 years old in good health.

This clonotype occurred many times. One base away lies a much larger clone, so this may be a sequencing read error. The chain has TRBV5-1 and TRBJ1-1; TRBD1 matches at 8 bases. The CDR3 loop spans 13 amino acids. Losses at the gene ends were 2 bases for V and 4 bases for J; bases not matched to a gene: 1. Per germline, CDR1 SGHRS and CDR2 YFSETQ. The CDR3: CASSFDRGTEAFF. DNA for the CDR3: TGCGCCAGCAGCTTCGACAGGGGCACTGAAGCTTTCTTT.

The rearrangement joins TRBV4-1 to TRBJ2-2; TRBD1 matches at 8 bases. The germline gives CDR1 MGHRA, CDR2 YSYEKL. V shed 2 bases, J shed 5 bases, and the junction held 7 bases outside the gene matches. CDR3 length: 16 residues. CDR3 coding DNA: TGCGCCAGCAGCCAACAAGGACAGGGATTTACCGGGGAGCTGTTTTTT. Translating it yields CASSQQGQGFTGELFF.

CDR3 DNA sequence: TGCAGTGCTAGAGTGGGGGATTCACCCCTCCACTTT. Its protein is CSARVGDSPLHF. The gene calls are TRBV20-1 and TRBJ1-6; D possibly corresponds to TRBD1 (5 bases). The CDR3 sequence is 12 residues long. V was trimmed by 1 base and J by 8 bases, leaving 6 bases between them. Germline V CDR1 and CDR2: DFQATT, SNEGSKA (reference sequence).

This clonotype was seen only a few times. CDR3 sequence (DNA): TGCGCCAGCAGCCACCCCATGGGCGGGAGGGGAACCGGGGAGCTGTTTTTT. Translated, it gives CASSHPMGGRGTGELFF. The chain employs TRBV4-1 and TRBJ2-2; TRBD2 aligns across 9 bases. Germline CDR1 reads MGHRA; CDR2 reads YSYEKL. There are 17 residues in the CDR3. V lost 3 bases and J lost 5; bases outside the gene matches: 10.

The rearrangement joins TRBV5-1 to TRBJ2-1, with TRBD2 matching over 10 bases. This CDR3 has 19 residues. Germline V CDR1 and CDR2: SGHRS, YFSETQ. J was trimmed by 2 bases and V by 6 bases; bases with no gene match: 17. DNA for the CDR3: TGCGCCAGCAAACATTCCGGACTAGCGGTATCCCAAACCTACAATGAGCAGTTCTTC. Protein product: CASKHSGLAVSQTYNEQFF.

This chain connects TRBV5-5 to TRBJ2-1; 10 nucleotides match TRBD2. Germline trimming cut 2 bases from V and 5 bases from J; bases unmatched to any gene: 4. CDR1 and CDR2 from the germline V gene are SGHKS and YYEKEE (reference sequence). The CDR3 loop spans 15 amino acids. In DNA, the CDR3 is TGTGCCAGCAGCTTAACTAGCGGGATTAACAATGAGCAGTTCTTC. Encoded protein: CASSLTSGINNEQFF.

This clonotype was picked up a small number of times. The CDR3: CASSLELATNEKLFF. DNA of the CDR3: TGTGCCAGCAGCCTGGAACTGGCAACTAATGAAAAACTGTTTTTT. The chain combines TRBV7-9 with TRBJ1-4; D ambiguous. Trimming cost V 5 bases and J 0 bases, with 10 bases left between them. Germline V gene data show CDR1 as SEHNR and CDR2 as FQNEAQ (reference sequence). This CDR3 contains 15 residues. Looking up the rest from reference TRBV7-9 and TRBJ1-4 gives the full variable domain: DTGVSQNPRHKITKRGQNVTFRCDPISEHNRLYWYRQTLGQGPEFLTYFQNEAQLEKSRLLSDRFSAERPKGSFSTLEIQRTEQGDSAMYLCASSLELATNEKLFFGSGTQLSVL.

There are a few counts of this clonotype. This chain links TRBV11-2 with TRBJ2-1; D tentatively reads TRBD1 or TRBD2 (5 bases each). Trimming stripped 1 base from V and 9 bases from J, with 10 bases between. The CDR3 is 13 residues long. Per germline, CDR1 SGHAT and CDR2 FQNNGV. In DNA, the CDR3 is TGTGCCAGCAGCTTAGCCGGGACCACTGAGCAGTTCTTC. As protein: CASSLAGTTEQFF.

This clonotype was counted a few times. This sequence joins TRBV5-1 and TRBJ2-3; TRBD1 matches 7 bases. CDR1 and CDR2 (germline): SGHRS, YFSETQ. With V trimmed by 4 bases and J by 2 bases, 7 bases remained unmatched. This CDR3 is built from 15 residues. CDR3 loop: CASSDRDGFTDTQYF. For the CDR3, the DNA is TGCGCCAGCAGCGACAGGGACGGTTTCACAGATACGCAGTATTTT.

This clonotype turned up a few times. V and J are TRBV29-1 and TRBJ2-7; the D gene is possibly TRBD1 (6 bases). Germline lookup yields CDR1 SQVTM and CDR2 ANQGSEA. The CDR3 loop spans 17 amino acids. V dropped 7 bases and J dropped 0 bases, with 25 bases sitting between them. CDR3 in DNA: TGCAGCGCCCTCGAGGGCCTGACAGGACGACACTCCTACGAGCAGTACTTC. This gives the protein CSALEGLTGRHSYEQYF.

This clonotype was observed many times. The rearrangement links TRBV27 to TRBJ2-5, with a tentative D call TRBD2 (6 bases). Trimming pared 4 bases from V and 5 bases from J, leaving 11 bases between. Germline loops: CDR1 MNHEY, CDR2 SMNVEV (reference sequence). The CDR3 covers 13 residues. The CDR3 DNA reads as TGTGCCAGCAGTTCGGCGGGGTGGGAGACCCAGTACTTC. Translating it yields CASSSAGWETQYF.

V is TRBV5-1 and J is TRBJ2-3, with 8 bases that match TRBD2. The CDR3 length is 16 residues. Germline loops: CDR1 SGHRS, CDR2 YFSETQ. V gave up 0 bases and J gave up 8 bases; unmatched junction bases: 11. CDR3 DNA sequence: TGCGCCAGCAGCTTGGCCCTAGCGGGCCGCGGCGGTACGCAGTATTTT. Its translation: CASSLALAGRGGTQYF.

CDR3 region: CASSLLVSASTEAFF. In DNA form, the CDR3 reads TGTGCCAGCAGCTTATTAGTGTCAGCGAGCACTGAAGCTTTCTTT. The chain is built from TRBV7-9 and TRBJ1-1; D call uncertain. From germline, CDR1 is SEHNR and CDR2 FQNEAQ (reference sequence). The CDR3 contains 15 residues. V was cut by 2 bases and J by 4 bases, with 14 bases left in between.

This clonotype has more than one count but fewer than ten. The V call is TRBV28, the J call TRBJ2-5; D call uncertain. The CDR3 extends over 11 amino acids. CDR1 and CDR2 (germline): MDHEN, SYDVKM. V lost 4 bases and J 13 bases, leaving 13 bases between the germline ends. The chain's CDR3 is CASSYDQARYF. The CDR3 bases are TGTGCCAGCAGTTATGACCAAGCACGGTACTTC.